These T cell receptor beta chains were read from a single sample in a study of OX40 agonist ivuxolimab in advanced cancers. Libraries were prepared by immunoSEQ multiplex PCR; TCRdb keeps only in-frame clonotypes and omits some of them. Seen here are 10,000 to 13,000 clones, around 84% observed once, and the top ten hold about 20%. The sequences come from CD4+ or CD8+ T cells sorted from blood, collected in a trial of the OX40 agonist ivuxolimab. The receptors derive from an adult with an advanced solid tumor such as melanoma, head and neck, liver or kidney cancer. Both conserved end residues are part of each CDR3. Fields, in order: J gene, D gene, V gene, clone size, CDR3 DNA, CDR3 protein. A D gene is named only where the DNA matches it firmly. A clone size is listed for some rows: how often the clone was seen (once, few, many), or a class if it is expanded.

>TRBJ1-1|NA|TRBV6-5|once
TGTGCCAGCAGTTACTCGTTATCCCCGATGGCTGAAGCTTTCTTT
CASSYSLSPMAEAFF
>TRBJ1-5|NA|TRBV27|medium-sized
TGTGCCAGCAGTTTAGTCGGATTAAATCAGCCCCAGCATTTT
CASSLVGLNQPQHF
>TRBJ2-7|NA|TRBV7-7|large
TGTGCCAGCAGCGCGACGGAGTCCTACGAGCAGTACTTC
CASSATESYEQYF
>TRBJ1-4|NA|TRBV27|NA
TGTGCCAGCAGTTTAGTAACAGGACGAGGTGAAAAACTGTTTTTT
CASSLVTGRGEKLFF
>TRBJ1-2|NA|TRBV5-6|NA
TGTGCCAGCAGTCTGGGTGACACATGGGCGCGCAGGCAAGGCTACACCTTC
CASSLGDTWARRQGYTF
>TRBJ1-2|NA|TRBV19|NA
TGTGCCAGTACCCAGGATGAGGGTCCCTATAACTATGGCTACACCTTC
CASTQDEGPYNYGYTF
>TRBJ2-5|NA|TRBV25-1|NA
TGTGCCAGCAGTGGTCCCAGTAATTCCCAAGAGACCCAGTACTTC
CASSGPSNSQETQYF
>TRBJ2-1|NA|TRBV4-1|NA
TGCGCCAGCAGCCACGCAACCGAACGGAGCTCCTACAATGAGCAGTTCTTC
CASSHATERSSYNEQFF
>TRBJ2-7|NA|TRBV2|NA
TGTGCCAGCAGTGAGGCAGAAGACAGGTATGTAGACGAGCAGTACTTC
CASSEAEDRYVDEQYF
>TRBJ2-6|NA|TRBV7-6|NA
TGTGCCAGCAGCTTATCGAGCTCTGGGGCCAACGTCCTGACTTTC
CASSLSSSGANVLTF
>TRBJ2-1|NA|TRBV5-6|NA
TGTGCCAGCAGCCCCCGTCCCAGCTACAATGAGCAGTTCTTC
CASSPRPSYNEQFF
>TRBJ2-6|TRBD1|TRBV7-9|NA
TGTGCCAGCAGCCCTACCCAGACAGGGTTTCGCTCTGGGGCCAACGTCCTGACTTTC
CASSPTQTGFRSGANVLTF
>TRBJ2-1|TRBD2|TRBV27|NA
TGTGCCAGCAGTTACCGGACTAGCGGGAGGAGCGCCTACAATGAGCAGTTCTTC
CASSYRTSGRSAYNEQFF
>TRBJ2-7|NA|TRBV6-5|NA
TGTGCCAGCAGTTACTCGAATGCGGGAGAGCAGTACTTC
CASSYSNAGEQYF
>TRBJ2-3|TRBD2|TRBV7-8|NA
TGTGCCAGCAGCTTAGGGCTAGCGGCAGATACGCAGTATTTT
CASSLGLAADTQYF
>TRBJ1-4|NA|TRBV7-6|NA
TGTGCCAGCAGCTTAGCAGGGGTCAACGAAAAACTGTTTTTT
CASSLAGVNEKLFF
>TRBJ1-3|NA|TRBV11-2|NA
TGTGCCAGCAGCTTAGAGTCAAACACCATATATTTT
CASSLESNTIYF
>TRBJ1-1|NA|TRBV9|NA
TGTGCCAGCAGCGTAGTTGGGGGGATAATGAACACTGAAGCTTTCTTT
CASSVVGGIMNTEAFF
>TRBJ2-7|NA|TRBV11-3|NA
TGTGCCAGCAGCCCCAGCGGGTTCAGCTCCTACGAGCAGTACTTC
CASSPSGFSSYEQYF
>TRBJ2-1|NA|TRBV6-6|few
TGTGCCAGCAGTTACCTAGCAGCCTACAATGAGCAGTTCTTC
CASSYLAAYNEQFF
>TRBJ2-7|TRBD2|TRBV6-6|NA
TGTGCCAGCAGTCCTAGCGGGAGGGCCGACGAGCAGTACTTC
CASSPSGRADEQYF
>TRBJ2-1|TRBD1|TRBV27|NA
TGTGCCAGCAGCCTGACAGGGGCCCACAATGAGCAGTTCTTC
CASSLTGAHNEQFF
>TRBJ1-1|NA|TRBV27|NA
TGTGCCAGCAGTCCGTTTGCAGGGTCAACTGAAGCTTTCTTT
CASSPFAGSTEAFF
>TRBJ2-7|TRBD2|TRBV19|NA
TGTGCCAGTAGTATAGAAACTAGCGGGGACGCCTACGAGCAGTACTTC
CASSIETSGDAYEQYF
>TRBJ2-1|NA|TRBV6-5|NA
TGTGCCAGCAGTTACTCCAGCTACAATGAGCAGTTCTTC
CASSYSSYNEQFF
>TRBJ2-1|NA|TRBV4-1|NA
TGCGCCAGCAGCCAAGTGGGCGGATTCAATGAGCAGTTCTTC
CASSQVGGFNEQFF
>TRBJ1-2|NA|TRBV4-2|few
TGTGCCAGCAGCAATACAGACGAGGGGCGGTATGGCTACACCTTC
CASSNTDEGRYGYTF
>TRBJ2-7|TRBD1|TRBV19|NA
TGTGCCAGCGCATGGACAGGGGCCCGGTCGGACGAGCAGTACTTC
CASAWTGARSDEQYF
>TRBJ2-1|NA|TRBV27|NA
TGTGCCAGCACCGCGCCCGGGCCCCGAGGAAATGAGCAGTTCTTC
CASTAPGPRGNEQFF
>TRBJ2-1|NA|TRBV29-1|NA
TGCAGCGTTGATGGGCAGGCAAGCTCCTACAATGAGCAGTTCTTC
CSVDGQASSYNEQFF
>TRBJ2-2|NA|TRBV7-6|NA
TGTGCCAGCAGCTTAACGCGGAACACCGGGGAGCTGTTTTTT
CASSLTRNTGELFF
>TRBJ2-5|NA|TRBV13|NA
TGTGCCAGCAGCTCCGTTCCGGAGACCCAGTACTTC
CASSSVPETQYF
>TRBJ2-1|NA|TRBV10-3|once
TGTGCCATCAGTGAGTCGGGCGGCCACAATGAGCAGTTCTTC
CAISESGGHNEQFF
>TRBJ2-2|NA|TRBV7-9|NA
TGTGCCAGAGAGAACACCGGGGAGCTGTTTTTT
CARENTGELFF
>TRBJ2-2|NA|TRBV6-1|NA
TGTGCCAGCAGTGGGGGGTGGGGCACCGGGGAGCTGTTTTTT
CASSGGWGTGELFF
>TRBJ2-7|TRBD1|TRBV7-3|NA
TGTGCCAGCAGCTTAGGACAGGCGATGGTCCACGAGCAGTACTTC
CASSLGQAMVHEQYF
>TRBJ2-1|TRBD2|TRBV19|few
TGTGCCAGTAGTATAGATCGAGCGGGAGCCCAGAATGAGCAGTTCTTC
CASSIDRAGAQNEQFF
>TRBJ2-5|TRBD1|TRBV5-1|NA
TGCGCCAGCAGCTTGGCGACAGGGATCCAAGAGACCCAGTACTTC
CASSLATGIQETQYF